This passage covers 29 T cell receptor beta chains from one sample sequenced in a study of blood T cell repertoires in COVID-19. Produced via immunoSEQ multiplex PCR; TCRdb's table is partial and in-frame only. Of 200,000 to 250,000 clones listed, about 84% are singletons. The sample taken for sequencing was peripheral blood. The receptors come from a human donor in a cohort sampled during active COVID-19.

This clone appeared a few times. The chain joins TRBV3-1 (or the pseudogene TRBV3-2) to TRBJ2-7; TRBD1 matches 7 bases. After removal of 4 bases from V and 2 bases from J, the junction contained 8 bases not matched to a gene. This CDR3 comprises 15 residues. CDR1 is LGHDT and CDR2 is YNNKEL in the germline V gene (reference sequence). In DNA, the CDR3 is TGTGCCAGCAGCCCCTCCCGGGACAGCCCCTACGAGCAGTACTTC. Protein: CASSPSRDSPYEQYF.

V gene TRBV28 combines with J gene TRBJ1-2; D remains ambiguous. The CDR3 runs 13 residues. CDR1 is MDHEN and CDR2 is SYDVKM in the germline V gene. The V gene lost 3 bases and the J gene lost 6 bases, with 11 bases spanning the gap. CDR3: CASSFRRSDGYTF. The DNA of the CDR3 is TGTGCCAGCAGTTTTCGGAGAAGCGATGGCTACACCTTC.

To note about this clone: One junction end does not reproduce the germline sequence, and a read error may be involved. The chain employs TRBV7-7 and TRBJ2-5, with a possible D match to TRBD1 (6 bases). CDR1 is SSHAT and CDR2 is FNYEAQ in the germline V gene (reference sequence). CDR3 length: 16 residues. The CDR3 region is CASSPRPAGAGVTQYF. The CDR3, as DNA: TGTGCTAGCAGCCCCCGGCCGGCAGGGGCGGGCGTGACCCAGTACTTC.

This chain joins TRBV2 and TRBJ2-7; D is undetermined. The CDR3 loop spans 12 amino acids. Germline-derived CDR1 and CDR2 are SNHLY and FYNNEI. V was clipped by 4 bases and J by 7 bases, with 11 bases between them. CDR3 sequence reads: CASSAPRGEQYF. The CDR3 DNA reads TGTGCCAGCAGTGCGCCACGAGGTGAGCAGTACTTC. Complete variable domain (other parts from reference TRBV2 and TRBJ2-7): EPEVTQTPSHQVTQMGQEVILRCVPISNHLYFYWYRQILGQKVEFLVSFYNNEISEKSEIFDDQFSVERPDGSNFTLKIRSTKLEDSAMYFCASSAPRGEQYFGPGTRLTVT.

The genes are TRBV5-6 and TRBJ2-5; the match to TRBD1 covers 9 bases. The V segment lost 6 bases and the J segment 7 bases; nucleotides outside the gene matches: 10. This CDR3 has 14 residues. Germline-derived CDR1 and CDR2 are SGHDT and YYEEEE. CDR3 coding DNA: TGTGCCAGCACCTTCGGGACAGGGCATGGGACCCAGTACTTC. It specifies CASTFGTGHGTQYF.

The CDR3 DNA follows: TGTGCCAGCTCACCATTTAATTTCGGACAGGGGGGAGAAGGCTATGGCTACACCTTC. It is translated as CASSPFNFGQGGEGYGYTF. The chain is built from TRBV18 and TRBJ1-2; 10 positions match TRBD1. Looked up from germline, CDR1 is KGHSH and CDR2 is LQKENI. Losses at the gene ends were 2 bases for V and 4 bases for J; bases not matched to a gene: 16. The CDR3 runs 19 residues.

This clone was recorded many times. The chain recombines TRBV7-9 with TRBJ1-5; 9 positions match TRBD1. Trimming took 1 base from V and 7 from J; bases not matched to a gene: 8. CDR1 and CDR2 from the germline V gene are SEHNR and FQNEAQ (reference sequence). CDR3 length: 16 amino acids. The CDR3 protein is CASSLDRGQGDQPQHF. The CDR3, as DNA: TGTGCCAGCAGCTTAGATAGGGGACAGGGAGACCAGCCCCAGCATTTT.

The chain couples TRBV7-6 to TRBJ1-5; D is undetermined. The CDR3 totals 15 residues. The germline CDR1 and CDR2 sequences are SGHVS and FNYEAQ. V was clipped by 4 bases and J by 2 bases, with 12 bases between them. The CDR3 bases are TGTGCCAGCAGCTCTACCCCCTCTGGCAATCAGCCCCAGCATTTT. It specifies CASSSTPSGNQPQHF.

The rearrangement joins TRBV6-5 to TRBJ2-5, with D unclear. The CDR3 contains 15 residues. Deletions cut 0 bases from V and 1 base from J, with 9 bases between. Looked up from germline, CDR1 is MNHEY and CDR2 is SVGAGI. The CDR3 DNA follows: TGTGCCAGCAGTTACTCGGGCAGACCCCAAGAGACCCAGTACTTC. It yields the protein CASSYSGRPQETQYF.

This clone appeared a single time. V is TRBV6-5 and J is TRBJ2-7; D remains unclear. V was cut by 10 bases and J by 2 bases, with 9 bases left in between. The CDR3 spans 11 residues. Germline loops: CDR1 MNHEY, CDR2 SVGAGI. CDR3 DNA: TGTGCCACTGGCCGAACCTACGAGCAGTACTTC. Its protein product is CATGRTYEQYF.

In this sample, this clone turned up a few times. The chain couples TRBV28 to TRBJ2-3; 11 bases are shared with TRBD2. Germline CDR1 and CDR2: MDHEN and SYDVKM. The V segment lost 3 bases and the J segment 7 bases; nucleotides outside the gene matches: 9. The CDR3 contains 16 residues. This chain's CDR3 is CASSFTTSGIGNTQYF. The CDR3 region has the DNA TGTGCCAGCAGTTTCACGACTAGCGGGATAGGTAATACGCAGTATTTT.

This clone was counted once. The CDR3 protein is CASSPLTSGVLSYEQYF. The CDR3 bases are TGTGCCAGCAGCCCCCTGACTAGCGGGGTTCTGTCCTACGAGCAGTACTTC. The chain employs TRBV3-1 (or the pseudogene TRBV3-2) and TRBJ2-7; 11 bases map to TRBD2. Germline V gene lookup returns CDR1 LGHDT and CDR2 YNNKEL (reference sequence). The CDR3 has 17 residues. Trimming took 4 bases from V and 1 from J; bases not matched to a gene: 9.

This sequence joins TRBV4-2 and TRBJ2-2, with 7 positions matching TRBD1. Germline V gene lookup returns CDR1 LGHNA and CDR2 YNFKEQ. V shed 7 bases and J 1 base; nucleotides not matched to a gene: 9. The CDR3 runs 16 residues. This chain's CDR3 is CASTTGDDLNTGELFF. The CDR3, as DNA: TGTGCCAGCACCACAGGGGACGACCTGAACACCGGGGAGCTGTTTTTT.

The chain combines TRBV14 with TRBJ2-7; 8 nucleotides line up with TRBD1. The J segment lost 4 bases and the V segment lost 4 bases, leaving 3 bases of the junction unmatched. CDR1 is SGHDN, CDR2 FVKESK, per germline. The CDR3 sequence is 13 residues long. CDR3 coding DNA: TGTGCCAGCAGCCGAGGACAGGGTTACGAGCAGTACTTC. It is translated as CASSRGQGYEQYF.

The rearrangement joins TRBV19 to TRBJ2-5, with 11 positions matching TRBD1. Germline CDR1 reads LNHDA; CDR2 reads SQIVND (reference sequence). This CDR3 has 12 amino acids. J lost 5 bases, V lost 8 bases, and 1 base had no gene match. This CDR3 is CASGTGGETQYF. Here the CDR3 DNA reads TGTGCCAGTGGGACAGGGGGGGAGACCCAGTACTTC.

This clone was observed once. The V gene is TRBV7-2, the J gene TRBJ1-5; 10 nucleotides align to TRBD1. Germline-derived CDR1 and CDR2 are SGHTA and FQGNSA. V dropped 5 bases and J dropped 6; count of bases not matched to a gene: 7. This CDR3 region has 15 residues. The CDR3 protein is CASSPLTGGRQPQHF. CDR3 in DNA: TGTGCCAGCAGCCCCTTGACAGGGGGCCGTCAGCCCCAGCATTTT.

The chain carries TRBV27 and TRBJ2-7; TRBD1 aligns across 7 bases. The CDR3 is 14 residues long. Germline V gene sequence: CDR1 MNHEY, CDR2 SMNVEV (reference sequence). Unmatched junction bases numbered 5, after V lost 1 base and J lost 5 bases. The CDR3 region has the DNA TGTGCCAGCAGTTTATACAGGGGAGAGAACGAGCAGTACTTC. It codes for CASSLYRGENEQYF.

With regard to this clone: The junction differs from germline at one of its ends, possibly a read error. In nucleotides, the CDR3 is TGTGCCGGCAGCCCGCGCAGTGAGGCCCACTACGAGCAGTACTTC. Its protein is CAGSPRSEAHYEQYF. The V call is TRBV6-6, the J call TRBJ2-7; D gene unclear. Germline V lookup: CDR1 MNHNY, CDR2 SVGAGI (reference sequence). The CDR3 has 15 amino acids.

This chain uses TRBV3-1 (or the pseudogene TRBV3-2) with TRBJ1-1, with D perhaps TRBD1 (6 bases). The V gene's germline CDR1 is LGHDT and CDR2 YNNKEL (reference sequence). Between the trimmed V and J ends, which lost 0 bases and 10 bases, there was a span of 9 bases. The CDR3 consists of 12 residues. CDR3 region: CASSQEGAVAFF. Written as DNA, the CDR3 is TGTGCCAGCAGCCAAGAGGGGGCCGTAGCTTTCTTT.

J is TRBJ1-2 and V is TRBV7-9; 8 nucleotides match TRBD1. The CDR3 extends over 13 amino acids. V lost 5 bases and J lost 8; bases outside the gene matches: 7. Germline CDR1 SEHNR, CDR2 FQNEAQ (reference sequence). The CDR3 loop reads CASSLRGTGGYTF. DNA for the CDR3: TGTGCCAGCAGCCTACGGGGGACAGGAGGCTACACCTTC.

The gene calls are TRBV12-3 or TRBV12-4 and TRBJ2-7; D gene ambiguous. Between the trimmed V and J ends, which lost 4 bases and 1 base, there was a span of 8 bases. This CDR3 region has 13 residues. For the CDR3, the DNA is TGTGCCAGCAGTTCCCAGGAATCCTACGAGCAGTACTTC. Its protein is CASSSQESYEQYF.

CDR3 nucleotides: TGTGCCAGCAGCCAGGGGGACAGTCCTAACTATGGCTACACCTTC. This sequence encodes CASSQGDSPNYGYTF. The rearrangement uses TRBV3-1 (or the pseudogene TRBV3-2) and TRBJ1-2; TRBD1 aligns across 7 bases. J lost 0 bases, V lost 3 bases, and 4 bases had no gene match. Germline CDR1 LGHDT, CDR2 YNNKEL (reference sequence). The CDR3 contains 15 residues.

As to this clone: The identical CDR3 is also encoded by other nucleotide sequences in the sample. The chain employs TRBV9 and TRBJ2-2; 8 bases line up with TRBD1. J was trimmed by 7 bases and V by 5 bases; bases with no gene match: 16. The CDR3 consists of 17 residues. Germline CDR1 and CDR2: SGDLS and YYNGEE. CDR3 region: CASSPSVGRGLSGELFF. The CDR3 DNA reads as TGTGCCAGCAGTCCGTCGGTGGGCAGGGGGCTGAGCGGGGAGCTGTTTTTT.

The chain recombines TRBV19 with TRBJ2-1; TRBD2 aligns across 11 bases. V shed 5 bases and J 8 bases; nucleotides not matched to a gene: 8. The germline gives CDR1 LNHDA, CDR2 SQIVND (reference sequence). This CDR3 is 15 amino acids long. This CDR3 reads CASSGSGRAGDEQFF. The CDR3 nucleotides read TGTGCCAGTAGTGGTAGCGGGAGGGCCGGGGATGAGCAGTTCTTC.

The chain joins TRBV5-1 to TRBJ2-7; TRBD2 matches at 12 bases. V lost 1 base, J lost 3 bases, and 2 bases stayed unmatched. Germline CDR1 reads SGHRS; CDR2 reads YFSETQ. The CDR3 sequence is 15 residues long. The CDR3 sequence: CASSLQTSGGYEQYF. The CDR3 region has the DNA TGCGCCAGCAGCTTGCAGACTAGCGGGGGCTACGAGCAGTACTTC.

A few counts support this clone. The rearrangement links TRBV10-3 to TRBJ1-2, with 8 bases matching TRBD1. Germline V gene sequence: CDR1 ENHRY, CDR2 SYGVKD. V was pared by 0 bases and J by 3 bases, with 3 bases of the junction left unmatched. This CDR3 has 15 amino acids. The CDR3 sequence: CAISESATGDYGYTF. For the CDR3, the DNA is TGTGCCATCAGTGAGTCGGCGACAGGGGACTATGGCTACACCTTC.

This chain joins TRBV10-3 and TRBJ2-7; 9 bases fit TRBD1. The CDR3 has 13 residues. The V gene's germline CDR1 is ENHRY and CDR2 SYGVKD. Trimming cost V 7 bases and J 4 bases; bases outside gene matches: 5. The CDR3 coding sequence is TGTGCCATCACCCAGGGACAGGGTTACGAGCAGTACTTC. This gives the protein CAITQGQGYEQYF.

The chain joins TRBV5-6 to TRBJ1-2, with TRBD1 as a possible D gene (6 bases). The CDR3 is 14 residues long. Germline loops: CDR1 SGHDT, CDR2 YYEEEE. V lost 5 bases and J lost 8, with 19 bases in between. The CDR3 region has the DNA TGTGCCAGCAGTCCTACGACGACAGGACCCGGCTACACCTTC. Amino acid sequence: CASSPTTTGPGYTF.

This clone was seen once. The V gene is TRBV2, the J gene TRBJ1-2, with D possibly being TRBD1 (6 bases). CDR3 length equals 16 residues. Germline V lookup: CDR1 SNHLY, CDR2 FYNNEI. V lost 4 bases to trimming and J lost 4 bases, with 19 bases between them. The DNA for the CDR3 is TGTGCCAGCAGTGGTATCGGAGGCAGGGGCGTCTATGGCTACACCTTC. Its protein product is CASSGIGGRGVYGYTF.